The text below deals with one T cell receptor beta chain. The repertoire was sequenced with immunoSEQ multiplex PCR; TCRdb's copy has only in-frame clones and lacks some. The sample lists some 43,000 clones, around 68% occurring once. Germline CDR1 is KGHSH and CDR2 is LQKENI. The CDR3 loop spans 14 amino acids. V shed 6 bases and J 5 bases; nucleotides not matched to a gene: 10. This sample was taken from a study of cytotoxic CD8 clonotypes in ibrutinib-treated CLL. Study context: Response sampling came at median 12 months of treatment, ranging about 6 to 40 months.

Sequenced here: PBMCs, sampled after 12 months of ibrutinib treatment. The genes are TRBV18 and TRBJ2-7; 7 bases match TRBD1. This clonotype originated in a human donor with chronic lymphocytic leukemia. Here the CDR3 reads CASSPQTGSNEQYF. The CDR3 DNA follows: TGTGCCAGCTCCCCTCAGACAGGGAGCAACGAGCAGTACTTC.